These 30 T cell receptor beta chains originate from one sample sequenced in a study of Tregs in tolerant kidney transplant recipients. Here immunoSEQ multiplex PCR was the method, and the copy in TCRdb shows in-frame clones only, minus some. The data hold around 9,700 clones, with around nine tenths observed a single time. These TCRs' antigens remain unknown. The material was Tregs from blood cultured with allogeneic cells, obtained before the transplant. These receptors all stem from a human patient who received a combined kidney and bone marrow transplant.

The J gene is TRBJ2-1, the V gene TRBV4-3, with no clear D. Germline loops: CDR1 LGHNA, CDR2 YSLEER. Trimming cost V 1 base and J 6 bases, with 16 bases left between them. There are 16 residues in the CDR3. CDR3 protein: CASSQVVSRMGNEQFF. The CDR3 DNA reads TGCGCCAGCAGCCAAGTTGTCAGTCGAATGGGCAATGAGCAGTTCTTC.

The rearrangement joins TRBV6-1 to TRBJ1-5; 9 nucleotides match TRBD1. Losses at the gene ends were 6 bases for V and 7 bases for J; bases not matched to a gene: 10. The CDR3 is 15 amino acids. Germline-derived CDR1 and CDR2 are MNHNS and SASEGT. CDR3 sequence reads: CASRSGTGYGQPQHF. CDR3 DNA sequence: TGTGCCAGCAGATCCGGGACAGGGTACGGGCAGCCCCAGCATTTT.

The rearrangement links TRBV12-1 to TRBJ2-6; the D call in the table, TRBD1, was not verified against the DNA. TRBV12-1 is a pseudogene segment. The CDR3 loop spans 18 amino acids. The CDR3 is CASSLWDVGQSRANVLTF. The CDR3 DNA reads TGTGCCAGCAGCCTGTGGGATGTAGGACAAAGTCGGGCCAACGTCCTGACTTTC.

The chain uses TRBV4-3 and TRBJ1-1; TRBD1 might be the D (6 bases). The V gene's germline CDR1 is LGHNA and CDR2 YSLEER. CDR3 length: 13 residues. V was clipped by 6 bases and J by 3 bases, with 11 bases between them. The chain's CDR3 is CASRPGVDTEAFF. The CDR3 DNA reads TGCGCCAGCAGACCAGGGGTGGACACTGAAGCTTTCTTT.

This clone was found a few times. The V gene is TRBV21-1, the J gene TRBJ1-4. TRBV21-1 is labeled a pseudogene. CDR3 size: 15 residues. CDR3 bases: TGTGCCAGCAGCAAAGTAGTTAGAAGGAGTGAAAAACTGTTTTTT. It encodes CASSKVVRRSEKLFF.

The chain carries TRBV7-8 and TRBJ1-1; D remains ambiguous. V gave up 3 bases and J gave up 1 base, with 6 bases separating them. Germline assignment: CDR1 SGHVS and CDR2 FQNEAQ. The CDR3 runs to 13 residues. The CDR3 loop reads CASSFLRNTEAFF. For the CDR3, the DNA is TGTGCCAGCAGCTTTCTTAGGAACACTGAAGCTTTCTTT.

The gene calls are TRBV30 and TRBJ2-5; D not resolved. Germline V CDR1 and CDR2: GTSNPN, SVGIG (reference sequence). The CDR3 sequence is 11 residues long. V was trimmed by 5 bases and J by 3 bases, leaving 7 bases between them. The CDR3 coding sequence is TGTGCCTGGGGACGGAAAGAGACCCAGTACTTC. Translated, it gives CAWGRKETQYF.

This clone was recorded only once. The rearrangement joins TRBV5-6 to TRBJ1-2; perhaps TRBD1 as D (5 bases). This CDR3 is 15 amino acids long. Looked up from germline, CDR1 is SGHDT and CDR2 is YYEEEE. V dropped 5 bases and J dropped 4 bases, with 18 bases sitting between them. CDR3 sequence (DNA): TGTGCCAGCAGTCCGGGGACCCCGAATCTCTATGGCTACACCTTC. Its protein is CASSPGTPNLYGYTF.

The rearrangement joins TRBV19 to TRBJ2-5; 8 bases line up with TRBD2. The J segment lost 5 bases and the V segment lost 2 bases, leaving 1 base of the junction unmatched. There are 13 residues in the CDR3. Germline CDR1 LNHDA, CDR2 SQIVND (reference sequence). The CDR3 DNA follows: TGTGCCAGTAGTATATCTAGCGGGGAGACCCAGTACTTC. Translation gives CASSISSGETQYF.

The chain combines TRBV6-5 with TRBJ2-7; 7 bases are a match to TRBD1. The CDR3 consists of 15 residues. Germline-derived CDR1 and CDR2 are MNHEY and SVGAGI. Losses at the gene ends were 0 bases for V and 4 bases for J; bases not matched to a gene: 6. The CDR3 nucleotides read TGTGCCAGCAGTTACTCGACAGGGTGGGGTTACGAGCAGTACTTC. Translated: CASSYSTGWGYEQYF.

This chain connects TRBV5-4 to TRBJ1-2, with 9 bases that match TRBD1. Germline lookup yields CDR1 SGHNT and CDR2 YYREEE (reference sequence). The CDR3 consists of 17 residues. V lost 0 bases and J lost 2; bases outside the gene matches: 8. The CDR3 sequence: CASSLANRGHLNYGYTF. As DNA, the CDR3 is TGTGCCAGCAGCTTGGCCAACAGGGGGCACCTGAACTATGGCTACACCTTC.

This clone was seen a single time. This sequence joins TRBV30 and TRBJ2-6; no definite D call. This CDR3 is 14 amino acids long. The germline gives CDR1 GTSNPN, CDR2 SVGIG (reference sequence). Trimming stripped 2 bases from V and 4 bases from J, with 9 bases between. CDR3 in DNA: TGTGCCTGGAGTCAGTTTTCCGGGGCCAACGTCCTGACTTTC. It codes for CAWSQFSGANVLTF.

The V and J genes are TRBV7-2 and TRBJ2-7; 9 nucleotides line up with TRBD1. Unmatched junction bases numbered 10, after V lost 5 bases and J lost 5 bases. The CDR3 is made up of 15 amino acids. CDR1 and CDR2 from the germline V gene are SGHTA and FQGNSA. CDR3 sequence: CASSPGGTGSNEQYF. The CDR3 nucleotides are TGTGCCAGCAGCCCAGGTGGGACAGGGAGTAACGAGCAGTACTTC.

The V gene is TRBV12-1, the J gene TRBJ2-1; TRBD1, the table's D call, was not compared with the DNA. TRBV12-1 is a pseudogene locus. This CDR3 is built from 14 residues. CDR3 in amino acids: CASSSSQRYNEQFF. CDR3 nucleotides: TGTGCCAGCAGCTCGTCACAACGTTACAATGAGCAGTTCTTC.

This chain uses TRBV30 with TRBJ1-4; 7 positions match TRBD1. Germline V gives CDR1 GTSNPN, CDR2 SVGIG (reference sequence). After removal of 3 bases from V and 3 bases from J, the junction contained 7 bases not matched to a gene. The CDR3 totals 15 residues. The CDR3 DNA follows: TGTGCCTGGAGACATACAGGGGCCCCTAATGAAAAACTGTTTTTT. Its translation: CAWRHTGAPNEKLFF.

V gene TRBV5-1 combines with J gene TRBJ2-1; unclear D gene. V shed 5 bases and J shed 6 bases, with 6 bases lying between them. Looked up from germline, CDR1 is SGHRS and CDR2 is YFSETQ. This CDR3 has 11 residues. For the CDR3, the DNA is TGCGCCAGCAGTAGGGCCAATGAGCAGTTCTTC. It yields the protein CASSRANEQFF.

The chain couples TRBV10-3 to TRBJ2-3; D unclear. Germline V gives CDR1 ENHRY, CDR2 SYGVKD. Trimming cost V 0 bases and J 6 bases, with 4 bases left between them. The CDR3 sequence is 12 residues long. The chain's CDR3 is CAISESKDTQYF. The CDR3 nucleotides read TGTGCCATCAGTGAGTCTAAGGATACGCAGTATTTT.

The chain joins TRBV5-1 to TRBJ2-3; D gene unclear. The germline V gene encodes CDR1 SGHRS and CDR2 YFSETQ. Trimming removed 4 bases from V and 0 bases from J, with 6 bases in between. This CDR3 has 13 residues. The CDR3 here is CASSLGSTDTQYF. The DNA of the CDR3 is TGCGCCAGCAGCCTAGGGAGCACAGATACGCAGTATTTT.

This chain uses TRBV2 with TRBJ2-7; no clear D gene. The CDR3 loop spans 12 amino acids. CDR1 SNHLY and CDR2 FYNNEI come from the germline V gene. V was shortened by 4 bases and J by 2 bases, with 6 bases between the two germline ends. The CDR3 region is CASSGAPYEQYF. DNA for the CDR3: TGTGCCAGCAGTGGGGCCCCCTACGAGCAGTACTTC.

V usage is TRBV25-1 and J usage is TRBJ1-1; a possible D gene is TRBD1 (5 bases). Germline CDR1 and CDR2: MGHDK and SYGVNS. CDR3 length: 14 residues. V was trimmed by 5 bases and J by 6 bases, leaving 16 bases between them. Here the CDR3 reads CASSQLIPGSEAFF. The CDR3 DNA reads as TGTGCCAGCAGTCAATTAATACCAGGGTCTGAAGCTTTCTTT.

The rearrangement uses TRBV15 and TRBJ2-4; D is unresolved. Germline values: CDR1 LNHNV, CDR2 YYDKDF (reference sequence). The CDR3 loop spans 16 amino acids. Trimming removed 1 base from V and 3 bases from J, with 13 bases in between. Here the CDR3 reads CATSRARARVKNIQYF. The CDR3 region has the DNA TGTGCCACCAGCAGAGCCCGGGCAAGGGTCAAAAACATTCAGTACTTC.

The chain carries TRBV11-2 and TRBJ2-1; 10 bases map to TRBD2. Germline CDR1 reads SGHAT; CDR2 reads FQNNGV. V gave up 2 bases and J gave up 2 bases; unmatched junction bases: 6. The CDR3 sequence is 17 residues long. The CDR3 DNA is TGTGCCAGCAGCTTAAACCCTAGCGGGAGCCCCTACAATGAGCAGTTCTTC. Translation: CASSLNPSGSPYNEQFF.

The genes are TRBV30 and TRBJ1-2, with 8 bases that match TRBD1. CDR1 and CDR2 (germline): GTSNPN, SVGIG (reference sequence). V was pared by 2 bases and J by 4 bases, with 9 bases of the junction left unmatched. This CDR3 region has 15 residues. As DNA, the CDR3 is TGTGCCTGGAGTAGGCTGGCAGGGGGCGGCTATGGCTACACCTTC. This codes for CAWSRLAGGGYGYTF.

This rearrangement joins TRBV11-3 to TRBJ2-5; the D gene is possibly TRBD2 (5 bases). CDR1 is SGHNT and CDR2 is YENEEA in the germline V gene. Between the trimmed V and J ends, which lost 6 bases and 1 base, there was a span of 12 bases. The length of the CDR3 is 14 residues. The CDR3 DNA reads TGTGCCAGCAGAAAAAGCGGCCTCCAAGAGACCCAGTACTTC. Its protein is CASRKSGLQETQYF. Looking up the rest from reference TRBV11-3 and TRBJ2-5 gives the full variable domain: EAGVVQSPRYKIIEKKQPVAFWCNPISGHNTLYWYLQNLGQGPELLIRYENEEAVDDSQLPKDRFSAERLKGVDSTLKIQPAELGDSAVYLCASRKSGLQETQYFGPGTRLLVL.

The rearrangement links TRBV15 to TRBJ2-7; no reliable D call. The V end was cut by 4 bases, the J end by 0 bases, with 10 bases between. CDR3 length: 14 residues. Germline assignment: CDR1 LNHNV and CDR2 YYDKDF (reference sequence). The CDR3 spells CATSKRRNSYEQYF. The CDR3 coding sequence is TGTGCCACCAGCAAACGACGGAACTCCTACGAGCAGTACTTC.

This chain links TRBV18 with TRBJ2-3; maybe TRBD2 (6 bases). The CDR3 covers 15 residues. Trimming removed 1 base at V and 1 base at J, with 9 bases between. CDR1 and CDR2 from the germline V gene are KGHSH and LQKENI. CDR3 sequence: CASSPLAGRTDTQYF. CDR3 DNA sequence: TGTGCCAGCTCACCACTTGCGGGGCGCACAGATACGCAGTATTTT.

The rearrangement joins TRBV6-1 to TRBJ1-2, with 7 bases aligning to TRBD1. CDR3 length: 14 amino acids. The V segment lost 5 bases and the J segment 10 bases; nucleotides outside the gene matches: 13. Per the germline V gene, CDR1 is MNHNS and CDR2 is SASEGT. The CDR3 is CASSPNGGRGPYTF. For the CDR3, the DNA is TGTGCCAGCAGTCCCAATGGGGGAAGGGGGCCCTACACCTTC.

The CDR3 nucleotides are TGTGCCAGCAGCTTAGTAGAGACCTATGGCTACACCTTC. This gives the protein CASSLVETYGYTF. The V gene is TRBV11-2, the J gene TRBJ1-2; D unresolved. Between the trimmed V and J ends, which lost 1 base and 4 bases, there was a span of 7 bases. The CDR3 is 13 residues long. Germline CDR1 SGHAT, CDR2 FQNNGV. Based on the CDR3 plus reference TRBV11-2 and TRBJ1-2, the full variable domain is EAGVAQSPRYKIIEKRQSVAFWCNPISGHATLYWYQQILGQGPKLLIQFQNNGVVDDSQLPKDRFSAERLKGVDSTLKIQPAKLEDSAVYLCASSLVETYGYTFGSGTRLTVV.

The chain carries TRBV15 and TRBJ2-7; TRBD1 agrees at 8 bases. V shed 1 base and J 4 bases; nucleotides not matched to a gene: 3. CDR1 and CDR2 from the germline V gene are LNHNV and YYDKDF (reference sequence). CDR3 size: 14 residues. This CDR3 reads CATSRGQGAYEQYF. The CDR3 DNA reads as TGTGCCACCAGCAGAGGGCAGGGGGCTTACGAGCAGTACTTC.

CDR3 region: CATRDRENYGYTF. CDR3 bases: TGTGCCACCCGGGACAGGGAAAACTATGGCTACACCTTC. This chain joins TRBV19 and TRBJ1-2, with 9 bases fitting TRBD1. The CDR3 covers 13 residues. Germline trimming cut 10 bases from V and 2 bases from J; bases unmatched to any gene: 5. Germline loops: CDR1 LNHDA, CDR2 SQIVND (reference sequence).